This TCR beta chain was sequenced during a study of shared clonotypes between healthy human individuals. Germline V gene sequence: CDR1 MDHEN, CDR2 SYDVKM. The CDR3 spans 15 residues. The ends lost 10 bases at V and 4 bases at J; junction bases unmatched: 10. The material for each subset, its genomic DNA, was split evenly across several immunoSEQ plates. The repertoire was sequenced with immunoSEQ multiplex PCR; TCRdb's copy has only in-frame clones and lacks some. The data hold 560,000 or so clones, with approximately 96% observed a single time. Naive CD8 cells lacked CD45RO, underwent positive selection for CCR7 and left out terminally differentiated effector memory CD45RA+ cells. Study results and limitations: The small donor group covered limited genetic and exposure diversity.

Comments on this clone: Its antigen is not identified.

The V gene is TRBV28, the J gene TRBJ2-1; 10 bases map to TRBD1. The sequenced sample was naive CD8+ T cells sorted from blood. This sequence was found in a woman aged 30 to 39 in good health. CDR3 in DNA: TGTGCCACCTCCCCCGGGACAGGGGTGTACAATGAGCAGTTCTTC. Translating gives CATSPGTGVYNEQFF.